This note documents a single T cell receptor beta chain sequence. The data belong to a study of blood T cell repertoires in COVID-19. Study summary: Nucleic acid was either cDNA or gDNA, and it came from T cells, B-cell-depleted T cells, or PBMCs.

Original processing methods: Amplification of reference gene primers was used by the study to estimate nucleated cell counts. Clones were read by immunoSEQ multiplex PCR, and TCRdb kept only the in-frame ones, dropping some. From that table come the V and J calls and clone size; the DNA was used to work out D and trimming. The table lists 100,000 to 150,000 clones, roughly three quarters of them singletons, with over 1.5% in the top ten. The CDR3 covers 15 residues. The V and J ends lost 3 bases and 6 bases respectively, with 16 bases between them. Germline V CDR1 and CDR2: SGDLS, YYNGEE. The sequencing input was peripheral blood. V usage is TRBV9 and J usage is TRBJ2-1, with TRBD2 as a possible D gene (6 bases). The receptor was derived from a woman aged 70-85 years with acute or convalescent COVID-19. This chain's CDR3 is CASSAPWDSTNEQFF. The CDR3 DNA reads as TGTGCCAGCAGCGCTCCCTGGGACTCCACCAATGAGCAGTTCTTC.